This is a list of T cell receptor beta chains from one sample in a study of T-cell memory formation after mild COVID-19. TCRdb processed the 5' RACE reads anew with MiXCR; each CDR3 protein has one entry. Found here are roughly 250,000 distinct CDR3 sequences, 16% of them singletons; the top ten hold roughly a fifth. Sequenced material: PBMCs or a T cell subset sorted from them (not recorded which). The receptors were sampled from a man between 18 and 35 years old who had mild COVID-19 (a few samples of this study predate the infection). Cell type and time point are not known. Both conserved end residues are part of each CDR3. Fields, in order: V gene, D gene, J gene, CDR3 protein. D genes are given only for firm matches.

v_gene: TRBV9; d_gene: NA; j_gene: TRBJ1-5; CDR3aa: CASSREGSNQPQHF
v_gene: TRBV12-3/TRBV12-4; d_gene: NA; j_gene: TRBJ1-5; CDR3aa: CASSQGNNQPQHF
v_gene: TRBV7-3; d_gene: TRBD1; j_gene: TRBJ2-7; CDR3aa: CASSPFPGQGLREQYF
v_gene: TRBV5-1; d_gene: NA; j_gene: TRBJ2-5; CDR3aa: CASSLVGLRGAAQYF
v_gene: TRBV5-5; d_gene: NA; j_gene: TRBJ1-4; CDR3aa: CASSLYLRLDNEKLFF
v_gene: TRBV12-3/TRBV12-4; d_gene: NA; j_gene: TRBJ2-3; CDR3aa: CASSLRGETDTQYF
v_gene: TRBV20-1; d_gene: TRBD1; j_gene: TRBJ2-3; CDR3aa: CSARADRGDTDTQYF
v_gene: TRBV7-9; d_gene: NA; j_gene: TRBJ1-4; CDR3aa: CASSRLGVGEKLFF
v_gene: TRBV19; d_gene: NA; j_gene: TRBJ1-1; CDR3aa: CASRLGDKNTEAFF
v_gene: TRBV12-3/TRBV12-4; d_gene: NA; j_gene: TRBJ1-4; CDR3aa: CASRIDIRNEKLFF
v_gene: TRBV7-9; d_gene: TRBD1; j_gene: TRBJ2-5; CDR3aa: CASSPSPGATGGQETQYF
v_gene: TRBV2; d_gene: NA; j_gene: TRBJ2-3; CDR3aa: CASSGEVYTDTQYF
v_gene: TRBV6-2/TRBV6-3; d_gene: NA; j_gene: TRBJ2-3; CDR3aa: CASMGRLFTDTQYF
v_gene: TRBV10-3; d_gene: NA; j_gene: TRBJ2-2; CDR3aa: CAITVTGMNTGELFF
v_gene: TRBV12-3/TRBV12-4; d_gene: NA; j_gene: TRBJ2-3; CDR3aa: CASSFRWTDTQYF
v_gene: TRBV12-3/TRBV12-4; d_gene: NA; j_gene: TRBJ1-2; CDR3aa: CASSLAKAGAGYTF
v_gene: TRBV10-3; d_gene: NA; j_gene: TRBJ2-3; CDR3aa: CAIMSGLTDTQYF
v_gene: TRBV12-3/TRBV12-4; d_gene: NA; j_gene: TRBJ2-7; CDR3aa: CASSRAGTSGEQYF
v_gene: TRBV20-1; d_gene: TRBD2; j_gene: TRBJ2-2; CDR3aa: CSASRAGGANTGELFF
v_gene: TRBV20-1; d_gene: TRBD1; j_gene: TRBJ1-6; CDR3aa: CSVSSTGRAGMGNSPLHF
v_gene: TRBV6-5; d_gene: NA; j_gene: TRBJ2-7; CDR3aa: CASSSGPGKQYF
v_gene: TRBV20-1; d_gene: NA; j_gene: TRBJ2-1; CDR3aa: CSARDVRGTGYNEQFF
v_gene: TRBV7-3; d_gene: TRBD1; j_gene: TRBJ2-3; CDR3aa: CASSRTGGHTDTQYF
v_gene: TRBV7-9; d_gene: TRBD1; j_gene: TRBJ2-2; CDR3aa: CASSEGRQGNTGELFF
v_gene: TRBV7-9; d_gene: TRBD1; j_gene: TRBJ1-5; CDR3aa: CASSLVQGSQHF
v_gene: TRBV12-3/TRBV12-4; d_gene: NA; j_gene: TRBJ2-1; CDR3aa: CASSPKRSGGYNEQFF
v_gene: TRBV29-1; d_gene: TRBD1; j_gene: TRBJ1-1; CDR3aa: CSVDRGWGMNTEAFF
v_gene: TRBV20-1; d_gene: TRBD2; j_gene: TRBJ2-5; CDR3aa: CSASGAGVQETQYF
v_gene: TRBV6-5; d_gene: NA; j_gene: TRBJ2-4; CDR3aa: CASSYQTGGFQYF
v_gene: TRBV20-1; d_gene: NA; j_gene: TRBJ2-5; CDR3aa: CSAPSAGSQETQYF
v_gene: TRBV7-2; d_gene: NA; j_gene: TRBJ2-5; CDR3aa: CASRSLVNQETQYF
v_gene: TRBV6-2/TRBV6-3; d_gene: NA; j_gene: TRBJ2-5; CDR3aa: CASSAGTSDQETQYF
v_gene: TRBV7-2; d_gene: TRBD1; j_gene: TRBJ2-5; CDR3aa: CASSPGGIQYF
v_gene: TRBV3-1; d_gene: NA; j_gene: TRBJ2-7; CDR3aa: CASANRWYEQYF
v_gene: TRBV27; d_gene: NA; j_gene: TRBJ2-2; CDR3aa: CASSLWDNNNGELFF
v_gene: TRBV9; d_gene: NA; j_gene: TRBJ2-2; CDR3aa: CASSSRATGELFF
v_gene: TRBV5-1; d_gene: TRBD1; j_gene: TRBJ1-2; CDR3aa: CASSLIYRGYGYTF
v_gene: TRBV20-1; d_gene: TRBD2; j_gene: TRBJ2-3; CDR3aa: CSAPWAGGPADTQYF
v_gene: TRBV2; d_gene: NA; j_gene: TRBJ1-2; CDR3aa: CASSDQGKVYGYTF
v_gene: TRBV4-3; d_gene: TRBD2; j_gene: TRBJ2-4; CDR3aa: CASSLRLAGGPEGIQYF
v_gene: TRBV27; d_gene: TRBD2; j_gene: TRBJ2-3; CDR3aa: CASSIWTSGITDTQYF
v_gene: TRBV3-1; d_gene: NA; j_gene: TRBJ2-1; CDR3aa: CASSQLGTGAYNEQFF
v_gene: TRBV4-1; d_gene: NA; j_gene: TRBJ1-1; CDR3aa: CASSQEGGNTEAFF
v_gene: TRBV7-3; d_gene: TRBD2; j_gene: TRBJ2-1; CDR3aa: CASSTSGGVSHEQFF
v_gene: TRBV12-3/TRBV12-4; d_gene: TRBD1; j_gene: TRBJ1-1; CDR3aa: CASSPIQGAYTEAFF
v_gene: TRBV7-6; d_gene: TRBD1; j_gene: TRBJ2-2; CDR3aa: CASSRGQGGTGELFF
v_gene: TRBV7-9; d_gene: NA; j_gene: TRBJ2-5; CDR3aa: CASSLTGLEETQYF
v_gene: TRBV6-2/TRBV6-3; d_gene: NA; j_gene: TRBJ1-5; CDR3aa: CASTARVESNQPQHF
v_gene: TRBV9; d_gene: NA; j_gene: TRBJ2-5; CDR3aa: CASSVQIDQETQYF
v_gene: TRBV4-1; d_gene: NA; j_gene: TRBJ2-3; CDR3aa: CASSPRFGVVTDTQYF
v_gene: TRBV20-1; d_gene: TRBD1; j_gene: TRBJ2-2; CDR3aa: CSATGQGAGHGELFF
v_gene: TRBV5-6; d_gene: TRBD2; j_gene: TRBJ2-5; CDR3aa: CASSRTSGGPRETQYF
v_gene: TRBV27; d_gene: TRBD2; j_gene: TRBJ2-7; CDR3aa: CASSSSGGKHYEQYF
v_gene: TRBV6-6; d_gene: NA; j_gene: TRBJ1-5; CDR3aa: CASSTGSVQPQHF
v_gene: TRBV5-1; d_gene: NA; j_gene: TRBJ1-1; CDR3aa: CASSRRGVLNTEAFF